A selection of T cell receptor beta chains follows, all from one sample in a study of blood T cells in healthy people across ages. From the 5' RACE reads, TCRdb called clonotypes with MiXCR, one entry per CDR3 protein. The profile shows approximately 880,000 distinct CDR3 sequences, 48% of them singletons. The specimen sequenced was blood. The receptors shown here come from a man aged 25 to 40 in good health. CDR3s include the opening cysteine and the closing phenylalanine or tryptophan. The order of the fields is D gene, clone size, V gene, J gene, CDR3 protein, CDR3 DNA. The D gene is left open where the match is weak. Size is stated for part of the rows, as once, few or many counts, or as a class when the clone is expanded.

d_gene: TRBD1
abundance: NA
v_gene: TRBV11-3
j_gene: TRBJ2-1
CDR3aa: CASSPGTGRTSSYNEQFF
CDR3nt: TGTGCCAGCAGCCCAGGGACAGGTCGGACCAGCTCCTACAATGAGCAGTTCTTC

d_gene: TRBD1
abundance: NA
v_gene: TRBV29-1
j_gene: TRBJ2-7
CDR3aa: CSVASGQGVIYEQYF
CDR3nt: TGCAGCGTTGCCTCCGGACAGGGGGTTATCTACGAGCAGTACTTC

d_gene: NA
abundance: few
v_gene: TRBV18
j_gene: TRBJ2-5
CDR3aa: CASSAGEFQETQYF
CDR3nt: TGTGCCAGCTCAGCTGGAGAGTTCCAAGAGACCCAGTACTTC

d_gene: TRBD2
abundance: few
v_gene: TRBV7-2
j_gene: TRBJ2-3
CDR3aa: CASSLGSGGADTQYF
CDR3nt: TGTGCCAGCAGCTTAGGTAGCGGGGGGGCAGATACGCAGTATTTT

d_gene: NA
abundance: few
v_gene: TRBV10-3
j_gene: TRBJ2-7
CDR3aa: CAVIGTVGDYEQYF
CDR3nt: TGTGCCGTTATCGGGACGGTGGGGGACTACGAGCAGTACTTC

d_gene: NA
abundance: NA
v_gene: TRBV20-1
j_gene: TRBJ2-7
CDR3aa: CSAGDTEIGGYEQYF
CDR3nt: TGCAGTGCTGGGGACACAGAGATCGGCGGGTACGAGCAGTACTTC

d_gene: NA
abundance: NA
v_gene: TRBV29-1
j_gene: TRBJ1-5
CDR3aa: CSVVVGGRQPQHF
CDR3nt: TGCAGCGTTGTGGTAGGGGGAAGGCAGCCCCAGCATTTT

d_gene: NA
abundance: many
v_gene: TRBV6-6
j_gene: TRBJ2-3
CDR3aa: CASSYSLQGSSTDTQYF
CDR3nt: TGTGCCAGCAGTTACTCCTTACAGGGTTCCAGCACAGATACGCAGTATTTT

d_gene: NA
abundance: NA
v_gene: TRBV29-1
j_gene: TRBJ2-3
CDR3aa: CSVLPDVDPDTQYF
CDR3nt: TGCAGCGTTCTACCAGACGTAGACCCAGATACGCAGTATTTT

d_gene: NA
abundance: NA
v_gene: TRBV6-1
j_gene: TRBJ2-1
CDR3aa: CASREEGVYNEQFF
CDR3nt: TGTGCCAGCAGAGAGGAGGGGGTCTACAATGAGCAGTTCTTC

d_gene: TRBD1
abundance: NA
v_gene: TRBV28
j_gene: TRBJ1-5
CDR3aa: CASRPTDRGDNQPQHF
CDR3nt: TGTGCCAGCAGACCCACGGACAGGGGGGACAATCAGCCCCAGCATTTT

d_gene: TRBD1
abundance: once
v_gene: TRBV9
j_gene: TRBJ1-5
CDR3aa: CASSVGQGVDQPQHF
CDR3nt: TGTGCCAGCAGCGTAGGACAGGGTGTAGATCAGCCCCAGCATTTT

d_gene: NA
abundance: NA
v_gene: TRBV9
j_gene: TRBJ2-3
CDR3aa: CASSLQTGFSADTQYF
CDR3nt: TGTGCCAGCAGCCTACAAACAGGGTTTTCCGCAGATACGCAGTATTTT

d_gene: NA
abundance: NA
v_gene: TRBV7-8
j_gene: TRBJ2-7
CDR3aa: CASSLEGRYEQYF
CDR3nt: TGTGCCAGCAGCTTAGAGGGGAGGTACGAGCAGTACTTC

d_gene: NA
abundance: few
v_gene: TRBV7-9
j_gene: TRBJ2-4
CDR3aa: CASSVDLVLAKNIQYF
CDR3nt: TGTGCCAGCAGCGTCGACCTTGTTCTAGCCAAAAACATTCAGTACTTC

d_gene: NA
abundance: NA
v_gene: TRBV27
j_gene: TRBJ2-2
CDR3aa: CASSLVGGGELFF
CDR3nt: TGTGCCAGCAGTTTGGTCGGGGGCGGGGAGCTGTTTTTT

d_gene: NA
abundance: few
v_gene: TRBV7-2
j_gene: TRBJ2-1
CDR3aa: CASSPLVYNEQFF
CDR3nt: TGTGCCAGCAGCCCACTAGTCTACAATGAGCAGTTCTTC

d_gene: TRBD1
abundance: NA
v_gene: TRBV7-9
j_gene: TRBJ2-2
CDR3aa: CASSSPDRGPGELFF
CDR3nt: TGTGCCAGCAGCTCCCCTGACAGGGGGCCCGGGGAGCTGTTTTTT

d_gene: NA
abundance: NA
v_gene: TRBV10-3
j_gene: TRBJ2-5
CDR3aa: CAISEAEGDVETQYF
CDR3nt: TGTGCCATCAGTGAGGCGGAGGGGGACGTGGAGACCCAGTACTTC

d_gene: NA
abundance: NA
v_gene: TRBV10-3
j_gene: TRBJ2-5
CDR3aa: CAISEVYQETQYF
CDR3nt: TGTGCCATCAGTGAAGTCTACCAAGAGACCCAGTACTTC

d_gene: NA
abundance: few
v_gene: TRBV5-1
j_gene: TRBJ2-7
CDR3aa: CASRYDSYEQYF
CDR3nt: TGCGCCAGCAGATACGACAGCTACGAGCAGTACTTC

d_gene: NA
abundance: NA
v_gene: TRBV3-1
j_gene: TRBJ1-1
CDR3aa: CASSQGTAENTEAFF
CDR3nt: TGTGCCAGCAGCCAAGGAACAGCCGAGAACACTGAAGCTTTCTTT

d_gene: NA
abundance: few
v_gene: TRBV18
j_gene: TRBJ1-5
CDR3aa: CASSPRRGEPQHF
CDR3nt: TGTGCCAGCTCACCACGCAGGGGTGAGCCCCAGCATTTT

d_gene: NA
abundance: NA
v_gene: TRBV4-2
j_gene: TRBJ2-5
CDR3aa: CASSHEGTQYF
CDR3nt: TGTGCCAGCAGCCATGAAGGGACCCAGTACTTC

d_gene: TRBD1
abundance: NA
v_gene: TRBV20-1
j_gene: TRBJ2-6
CDR3aa: CSARDSYLSGANVLTF
CDR3nt: TGCAGTGCCCGGGACAGTTATCTGTCTGGGGCCAACGTCCTGACTTTC

d_gene: TRBD1
abundance: NA
v_gene: TRBV20-1
j_gene: TRBJ1-5
CDR3aa: CSAGTAESKQPQHF
CDR3nt: TGCAGTGCCGGGACAGCAGAAAGCAAACAGCCCCAGCATTTT

d_gene: TRBD1
abundance: NA
v_gene: TRBV6-1
j_gene: TRBJ2-5
CDR3aa: CASSDGDRYNEQYF
CDR3nt: TGTGCCAGCAGTGATGGGGACAGATACAATGAGCAGTACTTC

d_gene: TRBD1
abundance: NA
v_gene: TRBV4-2
j_gene: TRBJ2-3
CDR3aa: CASSQPGQGAFTDTQYF
CDR3nt: TGTGCCAGCAGCCAACCCGGACAGGGGGCCTTCACAGATACGCAGTATTTT

d_gene: NA
abundance: NA
v_gene: TRBV3-1
j_gene: TRBJ2-3
CDR3aa: CASISLDTQYF
CDR3nt: TGTGCCAGCATTTCGTTAGATACGCAGTATTTT

d_gene: TRBD1
abundance: NA
v_gene: TRBV12-3/TRBV12-4
j_gene: TRBJ2-3
CDR3aa: CASRAGTGRTDTQYF
CDR3nt: TGTGCCAGCAGAGCCGGGACAGGGAGAACAGATACGCAGTATTTT

d_gene: NA
abundance: NA
v_gene: TRBV9
j_gene: TRBJ2-7
CDR3aa: CASSEGVASYEQYF
CDR3nt: TGTGCCAGCAGCGAGGGGGTGGCCTCCTACGAGCAGTACTTC

d_gene: NA
abundance: NA
v_gene: TRBV14
j_gene: TRBJ2-4
CDR3aa: CASSQEEGQTSLAKNIQYF
CDR3nt: TGTGCCAGCAGCCAAGAAGAGGGTCAGACGAGCCTAGCCAAAAACATTCAGTACTTC

d_gene: TRBD1
abundance: NA
v_gene: TRBV20-1
j_gene: TRBJ1-2
CDR3aa: CSAWTGDYGYTF
CDR3nt: TGCAGTGCTTGGACAGGGGACTATGGCTACACCTTC

d_gene: TRBD1
abundance: NA
v_gene: TRBV7-2
j_gene: TRBJ2-7
CDR3aa: CASTLGAGTGKYEQYF
CDR3nt: TGTGCCAGCACCCTAGGGGCCGGGACAGGGAAGTACGAGCAGTACTTC

d_gene: NA
abundance: few
v_gene: TRBV12-3/TRBV12-4
j_gene: TRBJ2-7
CDR3aa: CASSNGTPHEQYF
CDR3nt: TGTGCCAGCAGTAACGGGACTCCCCACGAGCAGTACTTC

d_gene: NA
abundance: NA
v_gene: TRBV3-1
j_gene: TRBJ2-1
CDR3aa: CASSQDLTDQLYNEQFF
CDR3nt: TGTGCCAGCAGCCAAGATCTGACAGATCAATTATACAATGAGCAGTTCTTC

d_gene: NA
abundance: many
v_gene: TRBV29-1
j_gene: TRBJ1-1
CDR3aa: CSARTADVGPEAFF
CDR3nt: TGCAGCGCCCGGACAGCGGACGTTGGGCCTGAAGCTTTCTTT

d_gene: TRBD2
abundance: NA
v_gene: TRBV5-1
j_gene: TRBJ2-1
CDR3aa: CASSRDLAGGDNEQFF
CDR3nt: TGCGCCAGCAGCAGGGACCTAGCGGGGGGAGACAATGAGCAGTTCTTC

d_gene: NA
abundance: NA
v_gene: TRBV4-2
j_gene: TRBJ2-1
CDR3aa: CASSPRDVYNEQFF
CDR3nt: TGTGCCAGCAGCCCACGGGACGTATACAATGAGCAGTTCTTC

d_gene: TRBD2
abundance: once
v_gene: TRBV5-1
j_gene: TRBJ2-1
CDR3aa: CASAAGGPYNEQFF
CDR3nt: TGCGCCAGCGCCGCGGGGGGGCCGTACAATGAGCAGTTCTTC

d_gene: NA
abundance: NA
v_gene: TRBV30
j_gene: TRBJ2-7
CDR3aa: CAWSVVRTEQYF
CDR3nt: TGTGCCTGGAGTGTGGTCCGAACCGAGCAGTACTTC

d_gene: TRBD2
abundance: NA
v_gene: TRBV27
j_gene: TRBJ2-1
CDR3aa: CASTLGGGPHNEQFF
CDR3nt: TGTGCCAGCACCCTAGGCGGGGGGCCCCACAATGAGCAGTTCTTC

d_gene: NA
abundance: NA
v_gene: TRBV7-2
j_gene: TRBJ1-1
CDR3aa: CASSLTRGGGRTEAFF
CDR3nt: TGTGCCAGCAGCCTAACTCGGGGAGGGGGTAGGACTGAAGCTTTCTTT

d_gene: NA
abundance: NA
v_gene: TRBV5-1
j_gene: TRBJ1-1
CDR3aa: CASSLTGMGTEAFF
CDR3nt: TGCGCCAGCAGCTTGACAGGGATGGGCACTGAAGCTTTCTTT

d_gene: NA
abundance: NA
v_gene: TRBV6-6
j_gene: TRBJ1-2
CDR3aa: CASSIRLVNYGYTF
CDR3nt: TGTGCCAGCAGTATTAGACTTGTCAACTATGGCTACACCTTC

d_gene: NA
abundance: NA
v_gene: TRBV11-2
j_gene: TRBJ1-2
CDR3aa: CASSLASGRSNYGYTF
CDR3nt: TGTGCCAGCAGCTTAGCGTCAGGACGGTCGAACTATGGCTACACCTTC

d_gene: NA
abundance: NA
v_gene: TRBV28
j_gene: TRBJ1-2
CDR3aa: CASTYGRQANYGYTF
CDR3nt: TGTGCCAGCACTTATGGGCGACAGGCTAACTATGGCTACACCTTC

d_gene: NA
abundance: NA
v_gene: TRBV10-2
j_gene: TRBJ2-2
CDR3aa: CASSPGADTGELFF
CDR3nt: TGCGCCAGCAGCCCGGGGGCGGACACCGGGGAGCTGTTTTTT

d_gene: NA
abundance: NA
v_gene: TRBV28
j_gene: TRBJ1-5
CDR3aa: CASSSLTGLSNQPQHF
CDR3nt: TGCGCCAGCAGTTCCCTCACGGGTTTAAGCAATCAGCCCCAGCATTTT

d_gene: TRBD2
abundance: few
v_gene: TRBV7-8
j_gene: TRBJ2-1
CDR3aa: CASSLLAGDYNEQFF
CDR3nt: TGTGCCAGCAGCTTACTGGCGGGGGACTACAATGAGCAGTTCTTC

d_gene: TRBD2
abundance: NA
v_gene: TRBV27
j_gene: TRBJ2-5
CDR3aa: CASSLSAGEGETQYF
CDR3nt: TGTGCCAGCAGTTTATCGGCGGGGGAGGGAGAGACCCAGTACTTC